This is a list of T cell receptor beta chains from one sample in a study of blood T cell repertoires in COVID-19. Assay used: immunoSEQ multiplex PCR; TCRdb lists only in-frame clones, some missing. The sample holds 250,000 to 300,000 clones, approximately 86% seen once. Sample: peripheral blood. These receptors came from a woman aged 60 to 75 with COVID-19, enrolled during active disease. Each CDR3 is given without its conserved first and last residue.

V gene	CDR3 protein
TRBV6-6	ASSHRDEQY
TRBV10-3	AISGGQGDTDTQY
TRBV9	ASSPSGSSYEQY
TRBV7-2	ASSGMTGNAEAF
TRBV12-3/TRBV12-4	ASRRTADTQY
TRBV6-5	ASSRTGSVGPQH
TRBV18	ASSTRDREGEQY
TRBV5-1	ASSWAGGTTEAF
TRBV10-1	ASSEGRGRASGEQY
TRBV6-4	ASRTNRGPTGELF
TRBV19	ASSMSQGALNTEAF
TRBV7-8	ASSSRTRVWTPS
TRBV28	ASSRRTGVNTEAF
TRBV28	ASSSLGGTYNEQF
TRBV18	ASSPADSGNTIY
TRBV5-4	ASRRDLPYEQY
TRBV28	ASSLGQGLGGETQY
TRBV19	ASSKDRGQPQH
TRBV11-2	ASSLSGVGYT
TRBV5-1	ASSLDYMAGYNEQF
TRBV2	ASRGSGVTYEQY
TRBV11-2	ASSLRGAKGTEAF
TRBV2	ASSLGAINQPQH
TRBV7-2	ASSLPGGLRVALH
TRBV7-3	ASSSMTGFNYGYT
TRBV4-1	ASSQVRGSSGATEAF
TRBV6-5	ASSRGAGGYEQY
TRBV29-1	SVPPPGTSGTGF
TRBV3-1/TRBV3-2	ASSQDRDRPRGTEAF
TRBV19	ASSILVQEKLF
TRBV4-3	ASSQDRPGTSYNEQF
TRBV5-6	ASSTPWQNEQF
TRBV7-9	ASQRGAYNEQF
TRBV11-2	ASSLLAGGSGEQY
TRBV28	ASRHPGQGADTQY
TRBV9	ASSVLPHADEQF
TRBV5-1	ASSLEGLAFQTQY
TRBV27	ASSRTGTDSYEQY
TRBV2	ASSEGVSGRQAF